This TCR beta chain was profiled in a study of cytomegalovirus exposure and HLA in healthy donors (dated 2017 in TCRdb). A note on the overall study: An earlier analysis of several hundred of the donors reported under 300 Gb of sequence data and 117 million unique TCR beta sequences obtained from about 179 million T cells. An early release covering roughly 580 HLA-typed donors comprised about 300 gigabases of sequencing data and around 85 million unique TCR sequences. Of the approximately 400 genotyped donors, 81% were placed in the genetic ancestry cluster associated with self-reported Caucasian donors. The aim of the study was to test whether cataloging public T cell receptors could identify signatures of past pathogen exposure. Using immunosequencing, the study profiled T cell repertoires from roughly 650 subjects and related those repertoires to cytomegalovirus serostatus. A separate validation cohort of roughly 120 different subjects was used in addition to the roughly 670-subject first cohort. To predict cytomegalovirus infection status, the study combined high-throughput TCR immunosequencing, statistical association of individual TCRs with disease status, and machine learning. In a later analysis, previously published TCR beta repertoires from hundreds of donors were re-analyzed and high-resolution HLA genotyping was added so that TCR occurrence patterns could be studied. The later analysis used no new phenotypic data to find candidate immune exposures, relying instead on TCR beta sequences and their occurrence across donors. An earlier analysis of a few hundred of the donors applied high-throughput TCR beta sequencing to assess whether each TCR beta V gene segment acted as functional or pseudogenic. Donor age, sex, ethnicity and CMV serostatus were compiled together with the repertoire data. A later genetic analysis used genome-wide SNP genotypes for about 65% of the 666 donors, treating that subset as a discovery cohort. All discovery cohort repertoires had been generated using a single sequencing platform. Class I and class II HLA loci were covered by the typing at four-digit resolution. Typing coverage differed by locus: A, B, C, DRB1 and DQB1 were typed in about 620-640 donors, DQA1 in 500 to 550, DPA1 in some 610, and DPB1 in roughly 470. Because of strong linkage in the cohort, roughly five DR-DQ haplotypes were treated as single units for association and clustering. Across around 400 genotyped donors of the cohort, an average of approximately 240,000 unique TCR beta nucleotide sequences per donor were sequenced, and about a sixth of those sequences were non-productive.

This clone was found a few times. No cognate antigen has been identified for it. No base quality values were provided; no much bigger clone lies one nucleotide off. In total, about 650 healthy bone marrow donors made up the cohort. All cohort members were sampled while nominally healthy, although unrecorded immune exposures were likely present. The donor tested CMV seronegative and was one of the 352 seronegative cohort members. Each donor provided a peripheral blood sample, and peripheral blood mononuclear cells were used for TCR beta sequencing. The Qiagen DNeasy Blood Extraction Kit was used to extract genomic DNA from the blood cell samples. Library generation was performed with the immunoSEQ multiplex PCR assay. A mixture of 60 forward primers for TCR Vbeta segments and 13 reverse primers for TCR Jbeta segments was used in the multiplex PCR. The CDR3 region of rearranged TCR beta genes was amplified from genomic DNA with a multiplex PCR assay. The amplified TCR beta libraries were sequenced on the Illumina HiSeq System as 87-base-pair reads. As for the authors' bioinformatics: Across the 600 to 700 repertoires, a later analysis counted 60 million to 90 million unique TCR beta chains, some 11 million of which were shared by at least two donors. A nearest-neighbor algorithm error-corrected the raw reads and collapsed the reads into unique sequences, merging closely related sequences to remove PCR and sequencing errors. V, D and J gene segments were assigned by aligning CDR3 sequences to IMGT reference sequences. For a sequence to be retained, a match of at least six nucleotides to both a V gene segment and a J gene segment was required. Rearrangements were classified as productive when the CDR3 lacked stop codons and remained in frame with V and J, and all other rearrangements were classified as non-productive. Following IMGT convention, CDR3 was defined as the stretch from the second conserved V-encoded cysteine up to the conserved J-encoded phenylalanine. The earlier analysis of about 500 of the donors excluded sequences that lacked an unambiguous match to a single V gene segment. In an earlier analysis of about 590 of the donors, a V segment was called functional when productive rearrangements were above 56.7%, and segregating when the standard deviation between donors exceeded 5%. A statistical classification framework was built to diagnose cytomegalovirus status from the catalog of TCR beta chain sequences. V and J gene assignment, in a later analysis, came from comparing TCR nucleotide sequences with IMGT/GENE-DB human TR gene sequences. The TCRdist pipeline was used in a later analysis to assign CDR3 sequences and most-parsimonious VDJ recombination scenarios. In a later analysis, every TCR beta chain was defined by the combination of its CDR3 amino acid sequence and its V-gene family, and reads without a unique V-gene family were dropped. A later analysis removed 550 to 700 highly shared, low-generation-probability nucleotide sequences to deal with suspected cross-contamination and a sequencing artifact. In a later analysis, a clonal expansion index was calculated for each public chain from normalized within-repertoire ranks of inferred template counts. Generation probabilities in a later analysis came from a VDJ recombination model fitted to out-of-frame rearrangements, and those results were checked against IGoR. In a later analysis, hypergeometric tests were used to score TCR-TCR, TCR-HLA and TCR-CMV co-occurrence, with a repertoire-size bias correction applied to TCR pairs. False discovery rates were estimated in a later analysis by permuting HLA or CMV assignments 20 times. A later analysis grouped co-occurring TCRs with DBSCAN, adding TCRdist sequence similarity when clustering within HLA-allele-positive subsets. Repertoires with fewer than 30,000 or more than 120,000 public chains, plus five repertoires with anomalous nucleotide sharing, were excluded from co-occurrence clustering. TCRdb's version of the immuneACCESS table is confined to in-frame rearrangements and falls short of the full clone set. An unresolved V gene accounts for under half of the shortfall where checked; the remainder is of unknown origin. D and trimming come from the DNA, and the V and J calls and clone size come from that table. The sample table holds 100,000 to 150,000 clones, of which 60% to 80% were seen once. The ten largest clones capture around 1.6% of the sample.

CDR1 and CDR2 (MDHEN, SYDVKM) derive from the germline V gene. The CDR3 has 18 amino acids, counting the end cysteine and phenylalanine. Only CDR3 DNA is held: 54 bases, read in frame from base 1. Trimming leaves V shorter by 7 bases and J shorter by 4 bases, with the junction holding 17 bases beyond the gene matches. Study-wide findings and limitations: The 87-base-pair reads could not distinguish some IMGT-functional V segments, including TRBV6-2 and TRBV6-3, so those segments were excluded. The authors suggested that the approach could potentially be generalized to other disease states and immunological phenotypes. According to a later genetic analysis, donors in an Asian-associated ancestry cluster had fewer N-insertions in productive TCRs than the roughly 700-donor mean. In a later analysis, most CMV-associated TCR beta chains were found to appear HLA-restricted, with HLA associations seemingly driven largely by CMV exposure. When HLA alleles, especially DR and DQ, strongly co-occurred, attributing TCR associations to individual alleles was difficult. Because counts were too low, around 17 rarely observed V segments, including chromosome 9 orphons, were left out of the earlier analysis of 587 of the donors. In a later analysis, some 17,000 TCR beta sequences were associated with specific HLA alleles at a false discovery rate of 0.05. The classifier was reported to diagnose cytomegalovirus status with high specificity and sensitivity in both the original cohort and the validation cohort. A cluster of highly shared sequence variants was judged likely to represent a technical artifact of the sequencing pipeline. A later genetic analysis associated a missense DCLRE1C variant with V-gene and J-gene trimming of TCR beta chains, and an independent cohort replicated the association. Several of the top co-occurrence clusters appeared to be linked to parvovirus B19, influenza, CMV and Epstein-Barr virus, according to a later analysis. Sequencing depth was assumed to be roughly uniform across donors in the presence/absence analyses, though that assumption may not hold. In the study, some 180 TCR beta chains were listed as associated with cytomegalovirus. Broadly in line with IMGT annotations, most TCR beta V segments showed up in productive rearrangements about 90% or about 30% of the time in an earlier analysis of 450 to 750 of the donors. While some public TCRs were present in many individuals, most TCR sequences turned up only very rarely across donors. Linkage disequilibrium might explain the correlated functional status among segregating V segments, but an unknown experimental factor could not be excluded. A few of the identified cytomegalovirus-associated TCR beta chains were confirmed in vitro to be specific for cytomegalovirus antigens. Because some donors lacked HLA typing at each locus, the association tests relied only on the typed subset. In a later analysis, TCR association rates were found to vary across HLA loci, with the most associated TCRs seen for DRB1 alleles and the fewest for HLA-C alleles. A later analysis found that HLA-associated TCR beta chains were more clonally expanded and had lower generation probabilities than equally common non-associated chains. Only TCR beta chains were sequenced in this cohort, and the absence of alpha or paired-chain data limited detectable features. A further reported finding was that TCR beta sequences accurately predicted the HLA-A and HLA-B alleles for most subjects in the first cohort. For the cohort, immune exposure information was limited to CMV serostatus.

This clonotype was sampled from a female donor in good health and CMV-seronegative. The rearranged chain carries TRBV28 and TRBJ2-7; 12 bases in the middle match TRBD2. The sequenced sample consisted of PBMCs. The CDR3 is CASTLGTGLAGGLYEQYF. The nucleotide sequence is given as TGTGCCAGCACCTTGGGCACCGGCCTAGCGGGAGGGCTTTACGAGCAGTACTTC.